The present TCR beta chain was sequenced within a study of tumor and adjacent non-tumor tissue in lung cancer. Overall study context: Aged about 31 to 85 years, patients included nine to eleven men and a handful of women with stage I to III disease.

RNA was extracted from bulk tissue without any cell sorting. The CDR3 sequence is 14 residues long. Trimming pared 4 bases from V and 0 bases from J, leaving 6 bases between. CDR1 is MNHNS, CDR2 SASEGT, per germline. This clonotype has ten or more counts. TCRbeta libraries were built with three rounds of nested PCR, modified from ARM-PCR. TCRdb redid the calling of the multiplex PCR reads with MiXCR, one entry per CDR3 protein. The sample shows more than 85,000 distinct CDR3 sequences, more than 60% of them seen only once. What was sequenced was lung tumor tissue. This rearrangement joins TRBV6-1 to TRBJ1-4; unclear D gene. This TCR derives from a man between 65 and 79 years old with non-small cell lung cancer. CDR3 residues: CASSVVSTNEKLFF. DNA for the CDR3: TGTGCCAGCAGTGTCGTGTCAACTAATGAAAAACTGTTTTTT.